In this sample, the clone carrying this T cell receptor beta chain turned up a few times. Its antigen is undetermined. CDR3 length: 15 amino acids. V dropped 3 bases and J dropped 4; count of bases not matched to a gene: 6. The germline V gene encodes CDR1 KGHSH and CDR2 LQKENI. These data belong to a study of T-cell memory formation after mild COVID-19. On the study more broadly: For the most part, TCR clusters were specific to one donor.

The authors produced TCR alpha and TCR beta cDNA libraries with sample barcodes and UMIs by 5'RACE using constant-segment primers. TCRdb re-analysed the 5' RACE reads in MiXCR, keeping a single row per CDR3 protein. The sample includes approximately 580,000 distinct CDR3 sequences, around 21% of them seen just once. Study observations and caveats: Confirmation of SARS-CoV-2 specificity was lacking for second-wave clones peaking day 37. Mainly in CM and EM were contracting CD4+ clones; CD8+ were in EMRA.

The sequenced sample consisted of PBMCs or a T cell subset sorted from them (not recorded which). This sequence was found in an adult woman who had mild COVID-19 (a few samples of this study predate the infection). Cell type and time point are not known. The chain is built from TRBV18 and TRBJ2-7; 10 bases match TRBD2. This chain's CDR3 is CASSPKTSGRYEQYF. The CDR3 DNA follows: TGTGCCAGCTCACCGAAGACTAGCGGGCGATACGAGCAGTACTTC.